The next 18 T cell receptor beta chains were all read from a single sample in a study of blood T cell repertoires in COVID-19. Data came from immunoSEQ multiplex PCR; TCRdb stores just in-frame clones and leaves some out. The sample shows 85,000 to 130,000 clones, roughly 92% of them seen only once. The sample was peripheral blood. The receptor set was obtained from a man between 70 and 80 years old with acute or convalescent COVID-19.

This rearrangement joins TRBV27 to TRBJ2-1; D gene ambiguous. Germline V gene data show CDR1 as MNHEY and CDR2 as SMNVEV (reference sequence). The CDR3 length is 16 residues. The germline V and J ends were trimmed by 0 bases and 9 bases, with 18 bases remaining between them. CDR3 DNA: TGTGCCAGCAGTTTATCACCCCCCCCTAGTTTCGGTGAGCAGTTCTTC. It yields the protein CASSLSPPPSFGEQFF.

V gene TRBV7-8 combines with J gene TRBJ1-2; no definite D call. CDR3 length: 14 amino acids. V was clipped by 4 bases and J by 4 bases, with 13 bases between them. Germline V gene data show CDR1 as SGHVS and CDR2 as FQNEAQ. In DNA, the CDR3 is TGTGCCAGCAGCTCAGGTTCCCTGGGCTATGGCTACACCTTC. This gives the protein CASSSGSLGYGYTF.

The genes are TRBV21-1 and TRBJ2-7; the listed D gene, TRBD1, was not tested against the DNA. TRBV21-1 is an annotated pseudogene. The CDR3 has 9 amino acids. The CDR3 sequence is CASRGTVHF. DNA of the CDR3: TGTGCCAGCAGGGGGACAGTACACTTC.

V usage is TRBV3-1 (or the pseudogene TRBV3-2) and J usage is TRBJ1-5; D not resolved. CDR1 LGHDT and CDR2 YNNKEL come from the germline V gene (reference sequence). V was cut by 4 bases and J by 5 bases, with 6 bases left in between. The CDR3 has 12 amino acids. CDR3 amino acids: CASSRRDQPQHF. DNA of the CDR3: TGTGCCAGCAGCCGTCGTGATCAGCCCCAGCATTTT.

The V and J genes are TRBV7-9 and TRBJ1-2, with D maybe TRBD1 (6 bases). Germline CDR1 SEHNR, CDR2 FQNEAQ (reference sequence). The CDR3 totals 12 residues. V dropped 11 bases and J dropped 7 bases, with 17 bases sitting between them. CDR3 sequence: CASEGGSLGYTF. The CDR3 DNA reads TGTGCCTCAGAGGGGGGGAGTCTTGGCTACACCTTC. The entire variable domain, with the rest obtained from reference TRBV7-9 and TRBJ1-2, is as follows: DTGVSQNPRHKITKRGQNVTFRCDPISEHNRLYWYRQTLGQGPEFLTYFQNEAQLEKSRLLSDRFSAERPKGSFSTLEIQRTEQGDSAMYLCASEGGSLGYTFGSGTRLTVV.

A note on this clone: The same CDR3 also results from other DNA sequences found in this sample. The chain is built from TRBV5-4 and TRBJ1-2; unclear D gene. V dropped 0 bases and J dropped 4 bases, with 4 bases sitting between them. The germline V gene has CDR1 SGHNT and CDR2 YYREEE (reference sequence). The CDR3 totals 12 residues. CDR3 protein: CASSLDSYGYTF. The CDR3 nucleotides read TGTGCCAGCAGCTTGGACAGCTATGGCTACACCTTC.

A single count supports this clone. The chain recombines TRBV5-1 with TRBJ2-3, with D perhaps TRBD2 (5 bases). From germline, CDR1 is SGHRS and CDR2 YFSETQ. The CDR3 sequence is 15 residues long. Trimming left V 0 bases short and J 0 bases short, with 8 bases between. As DNA, the CDR3 is TGCGCCAGCAGCTTGGGGGCTAGCAGCACAGATACGCAGTATTTT. As protein: CASSLGASSTDTQYF. Complete variable domain (other parts from reference TRBV5-1 and TRBJ2-3): KAGVTQTPRYLIKTRGQQVTLSCSPISGHRSVSWYQQTPGQGLQFLFEYFSETQRNKGNFPGRFSGRQFSNSRSEMNVSTLELGDSALYLCASSLGASSTDTQYFGPGTRLTVL.

V is TRBV11-2 and J is TRBJ2-3; 7 bases agree with TRBD2. Germline assignment: CDR1 SGHAT and CDR2 FQNNGV. There are 13 residues in the CDR3. Trimming cost V 7 bases and J 1 base; bases outside gene matches: 2. This CDR3 reads CASMGGGTDTQYF. The DNA of the CDR3 is TGTGCCAGCATGGGGGGGGGCACAGATACGCAGTATTTT.

This clone was detected a few times. The V gene is TRBV3-1 (or the pseudogene TRBV3-2), the J gene TRBJ2-7; D remains ambiguous. With 1 base removed from V and 0 bases from J, the gap between germline ends came to 4 bases. There are 13 residues in the CDR3. Germline values: CDR1 LGHDT, CDR2 YNNKEL (reference sequence). The CDR3, as DNA: TGTGCCAGCAGCCAAGTCTACTCCTACGAGCAGTACTTC. Protein sequence: CASSQVYSYEQYF.

The chain couples TRBV4-1 to TRBJ1-1, with D hard to call. Trimming took 0 bases from V and 1 from J, leaving 15 bases between them. Germline V CDR1 and CDR2: MGHRA, YSYEKL. This CDR3 is built from 17 residues. CDR3: CASSQDLLYRGNTEAFF. CDR3 nucleotide sequence: TGCGCCAGCAGCCAAGATCTATTATATCGAGGGAACACTGAAGCTTTCTTT.

This clone was detected a few times. The V gene is TRBV5-1, the J gene TRBJ1-4; 7 bases map to TRBD1. The CDR3 length is 15 residues. Germline lookup yields CDR1 SGHRS and CDR2 YFSETQ. The V and J ends lost 1 base and 8 bases, in that order; junction bases with no gene match: 8. The CDR3 region has the DNA TGCGCCAGCAGCTTGTCGTCGACAGGGCGAGAAAAACTGTTTTTT. Its protein is CASSLSSTGREKLFF.

This chain joins TRBV11-3 and TRBJ2-7; 7 nucleotides agree with TRBD1. This CDR3 contains 13 residues. From germline, CDR1 is SGHNT and CDR2 YENEEA. The J segment lost 0 bases and the V segment lost 4 bases, leaving 0 bases of the junction unmatched. The CDR3 sequence is CASSWDSSYEQYF. CDR3 DNA: TGTGCCAGCAGCTGGGACAGCTCCTACGAGCAGTACTTC.

The chain employs TRBV11-2 and TRBJ1-1; tentatively, D is TRBD1 (6 bases). The CDR3 length is 14 residues. Germline V lookup: CDR1 SGHAT, CDR2 FQNNGV. V lost 6 bases and J lost 0, with 11 bases in between. CDR3: CASRQQGMNTEAFF. The CDR3 region has the DNA TGTGCCAGCAGACAACAGGGCATGAACACTGAAGCTTTCTTT.

For the CDR3, the DNA is TGTGCCAGCAGCGTTTCAGGGGGCGGGAACAAAAACATTCAGTACTTC. Protein sequence: CASSVSGGGNKNIQYF. The chain links TRBV9 to TRBJ2-4, with 8 bases lining up with TRBD1. The CDR3 contains 16 residues. After removal of 2 bases from V and 3 bases from J, the junction contained 7 bases not matched to a gene. Per the germline V gene, CDR1 is SGDLS and CDR2 is YYNGEE.

This chain links TRBV5-1 with TRBJ2-5; D perhaps matches TRBD1 (6 bases). Germline values: CDR1 SGHRS, CDR2 YFSETQ. This CDR3 spans 15 amino acids. Trimming cost V 0 bases and J 1 base, with 10 bases left between them. Here the CDR3 DNA reads TGCGCCAGCAGCTTGGACAGGGCCTTCCAAGAGACCCAGTACTTC. This codes for CASSLDRAFQETQYF. Full variable domain (rest looked up from reference TRBV5-1 and TRBJ2-5): KAGVTQTPRYLIKTRGQQVTLSCSPISGHRSVSWYQQTPGQGLQFLFEYFSETQRNKGNFPGRFSGRQFSNSRSEMNVSTLELGDSALYLCASSLDRAFQETQYFGPGTRLLVL.

This chain links TRBV19 with TRBJ1-1; TRBD1 matches at 8 bases. The CDR3 contains 14 residues. V was clipped by 6 bases and J by 5 bases; unmatched bases: 8. The V gene's germline CDR1 is LNHDA and CDR2 SQIVND (reference sequence). CDR3 residues: CASRLDRGRTEAFF. The CDR3 DNA sequence: TGTGCCAGTAGGCTTGACAGGGGAAGGACTGAAGCTTTCTTT. The whole variable domain, filled in from reference TRBV19 and TRBJ1-1, reads DGGITQSPKYLFRKEGQNVTLSCEQNLNHDAMYWYRQDPGQGLRLIYYSQIVNDFQKGDIAEGYSVSREKKESFPLTVTSAQKNPTAFYLCASRLDRGRTEAFFGQGTRLTVV.

The chain recombines TRBV25-1 with TRBJ2-7; 8 bases match TRBD2. Germline CDR1 and CDR2: MGHDK and SYGVNS. The CDR3 covers 15 residues. V lost 2 bases to trimming and J lost 7 bases; unmatched junction nucleotides: 10. CDR3 sequence reads: CASSETGGNPWEQYF. In DNA, the CDR3 is TGTGCCAGCAGTGAAACGGGAGGGAACCCTTGGGAGCAGTACTTC.

This sequence joins TRBV19 and TRBJ1-5, with 9 bases matching TRBD1. The junction had 8 bases not matched to a gene; V was cut back by 5 bases and J by 6 bases. This CDR3 has 15 residues. The germline V gene encodes CDR1 LNHDA and CDR2 SQIVND (reference sequence). As DNA, the CDR3 is TGTGCCAGTAGTCCAACAGGGGGCACGAGTCAGCCCCAGCATTTT. Translation: CASSPTGGTSQPQHF.